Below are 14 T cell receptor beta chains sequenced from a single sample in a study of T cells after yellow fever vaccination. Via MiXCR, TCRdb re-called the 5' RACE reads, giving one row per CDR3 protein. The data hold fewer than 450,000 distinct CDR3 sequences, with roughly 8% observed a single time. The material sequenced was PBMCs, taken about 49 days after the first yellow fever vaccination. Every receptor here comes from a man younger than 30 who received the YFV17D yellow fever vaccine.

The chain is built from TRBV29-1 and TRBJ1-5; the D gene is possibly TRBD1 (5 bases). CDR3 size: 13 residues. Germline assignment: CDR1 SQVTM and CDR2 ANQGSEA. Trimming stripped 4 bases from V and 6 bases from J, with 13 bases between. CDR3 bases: TGCAGCGTTGGCTGGGACTTCGGTCAGCCCCAGCATTTT. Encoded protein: CSVGWDFGQPQHF.

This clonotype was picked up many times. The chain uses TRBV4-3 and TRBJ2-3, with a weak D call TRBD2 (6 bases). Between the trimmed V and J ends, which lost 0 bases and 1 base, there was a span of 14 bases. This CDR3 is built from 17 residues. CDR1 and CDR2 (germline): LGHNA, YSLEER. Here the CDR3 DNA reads TGCGCCAGCAGCCAAGATCCACCCGGCGGGGGCACAGATACGCAGTATTTT. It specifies CASSQDPPGGGTDTQYF.

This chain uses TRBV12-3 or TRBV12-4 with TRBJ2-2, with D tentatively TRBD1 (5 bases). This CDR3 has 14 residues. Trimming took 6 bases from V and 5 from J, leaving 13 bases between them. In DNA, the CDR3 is TGTGCCAGCAGGAAGCAGGGTAGTACCGGGGAGCTGTTTTTT. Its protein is CASRKQGSTGELFF.

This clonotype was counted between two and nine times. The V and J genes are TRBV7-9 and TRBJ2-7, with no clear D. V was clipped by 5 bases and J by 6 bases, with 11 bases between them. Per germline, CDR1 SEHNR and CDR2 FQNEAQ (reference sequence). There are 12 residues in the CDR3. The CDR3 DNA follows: TGTGCCAGCAGCCCTAGGCTTGGCGAGCAGTACTTC. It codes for CASSPRLGEQYF. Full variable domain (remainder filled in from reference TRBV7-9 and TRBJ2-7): DTGVSQNPRHKITKRGQNVTFRCDPISEHNRLYWYRQTLGQGPEFLTYFQNEAQLEKSRLLSDRFSAERPKGSFSTLEIQRTEQGDSAMYLCASSPRLGEQYFGPGTRLTVT.

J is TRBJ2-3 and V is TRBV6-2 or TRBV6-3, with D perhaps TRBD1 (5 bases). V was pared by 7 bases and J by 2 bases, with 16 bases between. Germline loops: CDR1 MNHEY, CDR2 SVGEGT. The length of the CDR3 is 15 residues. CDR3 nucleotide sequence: TGTGCCAGCAACAGACAGAAAAAGGCCACAGATACGCAGTATTTT. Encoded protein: CASNRQKKATDTQYF.

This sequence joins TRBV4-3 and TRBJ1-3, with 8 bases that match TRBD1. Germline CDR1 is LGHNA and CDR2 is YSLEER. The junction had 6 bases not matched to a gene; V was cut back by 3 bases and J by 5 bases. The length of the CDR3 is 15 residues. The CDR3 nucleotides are TGCGCCAGCAGCCAGCAGACAGGGGAGAGAAACACCATATATTTT. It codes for CASSQQTGERNTIYF.

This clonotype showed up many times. The CDR3 is CASDSGITDTQYF. CDR3 DNA: TGTGCCAGCGATAGCGGTATCACAGATACGCAGTATTTT. This chain connects TRBV2 to TRBJ2-3, with a possible D match to TRBD2 (6 bases). V lost 8 bases and J 2 bases, leaving 11 bases between the germline ends. The length of the CDR3 is 13 residues. CDR1 SNHLY and CDR2 FYNNEI come from the germline V gene.

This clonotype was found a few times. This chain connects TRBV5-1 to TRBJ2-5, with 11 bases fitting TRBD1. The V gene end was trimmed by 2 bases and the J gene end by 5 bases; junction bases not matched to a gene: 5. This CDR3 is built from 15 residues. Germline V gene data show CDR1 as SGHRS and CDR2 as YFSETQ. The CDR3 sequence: CASSFRTGGDETQYF. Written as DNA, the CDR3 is TGCGCCAGCAGCTTCCGGACAGGGGGCGACGAGACCCAGTACTTC.

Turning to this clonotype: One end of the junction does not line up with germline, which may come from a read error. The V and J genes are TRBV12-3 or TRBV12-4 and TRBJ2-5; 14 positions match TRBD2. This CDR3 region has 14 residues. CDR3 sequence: CASRTSGGAETHYF. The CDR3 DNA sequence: TGTGCCAGCAGGACTAGCGGGGGGGCAGAGACCCATTACTTC.

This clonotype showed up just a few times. CDR3 sequence (DNA): TGCGCCAGCAGCCAAGGTAACGGGGTTGCGGATACGCAGTATTTT. Translation gives CASSQGNGVADTQYF. The J gene is TRBJ2-3, the V gene TRBV4-1; possibly TRBD2 for D (5 bases). CDR1 and CDR2 (germline): MGHRA, YSYEKL. Trimming removed 1 base from V and 6 bases from J, with 14 bases in between. The CDR3 extends over 15 amino acids.

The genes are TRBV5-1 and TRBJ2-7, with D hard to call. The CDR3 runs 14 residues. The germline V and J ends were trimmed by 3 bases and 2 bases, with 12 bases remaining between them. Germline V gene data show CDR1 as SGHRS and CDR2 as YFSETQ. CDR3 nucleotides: TGCGCCAGCAGCTCGCTGGACCGACCCTACGAGCAGTACTTC. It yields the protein CASSSLDRPYEQYF.

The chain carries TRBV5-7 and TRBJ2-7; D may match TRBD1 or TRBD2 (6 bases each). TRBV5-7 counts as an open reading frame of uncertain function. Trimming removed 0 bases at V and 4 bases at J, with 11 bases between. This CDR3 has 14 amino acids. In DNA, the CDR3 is TGTGCCAGCAGCTTGGAGCAGGGGAGGTACGAGCAGTACTTC. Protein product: CASSLEQGRYEQYF.

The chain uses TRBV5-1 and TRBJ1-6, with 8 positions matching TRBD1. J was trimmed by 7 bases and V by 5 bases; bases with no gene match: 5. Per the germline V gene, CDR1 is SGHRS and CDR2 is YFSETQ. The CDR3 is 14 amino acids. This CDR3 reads CASRTGQENSPLHF. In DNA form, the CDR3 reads TGCGCCAGCAGAACGGGACAGGAAAATTCACCCCTCCACTTT. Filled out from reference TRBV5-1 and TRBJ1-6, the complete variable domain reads KAGVTQTPRYLIKTRGQQVTLSCSPISGHRSVSWYQQTPGQGLQFLFEYFSETQRNKGNFPGRFSGRQFSNSRSEMNVSTLELGDSALYLCASRTGQENSPLHFGNGTRLTVT.

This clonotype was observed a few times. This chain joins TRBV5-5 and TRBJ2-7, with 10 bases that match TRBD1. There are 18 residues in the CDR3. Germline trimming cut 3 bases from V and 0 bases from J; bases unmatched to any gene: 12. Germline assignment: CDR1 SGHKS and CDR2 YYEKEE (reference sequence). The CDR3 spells CASSSDRGSGLSSYEQYF. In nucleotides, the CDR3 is TGTGCCAGCAGCTCGGACAGGGGGTCGGGCCTAAGCTCCTACGAGCAGTACTTC.